Given below is one TCR beta chain in context. Germline V gene sequence: CDR1 MGHDK, CDR2 SYGVNS. V was trimmed by 4 bases and J by 0 bases, leaving 7 bases between them. The CDR3 is made up of 13 amino acids. Both 60 Vbeta primers and 13 Jbeta primers went into the PCR. Profiling relied on immunoSEQ multiplex PCR, and the TCRdb table lists in-frame clones only, not all of them. The data contain about 110,000 clones, roughly 80% of them singletons. The data are from a study of cytomegalovirus exposure and HLA in healthy donors. This clonotype was sampled from a man aged 30 to 45 in good health and CMV-seropositive. The chain is built from TRBV25-1 and TRBJ2-7, with a weak D call TRBD2 (5 bases). Sequenced material: PBMCs. The CDR3 loop is CASSAGYSYEQYF. The CDR3 nucleotides read TGTGCCAGCAGTGCGGGATACTCCTACGAGCAGTACTTC.